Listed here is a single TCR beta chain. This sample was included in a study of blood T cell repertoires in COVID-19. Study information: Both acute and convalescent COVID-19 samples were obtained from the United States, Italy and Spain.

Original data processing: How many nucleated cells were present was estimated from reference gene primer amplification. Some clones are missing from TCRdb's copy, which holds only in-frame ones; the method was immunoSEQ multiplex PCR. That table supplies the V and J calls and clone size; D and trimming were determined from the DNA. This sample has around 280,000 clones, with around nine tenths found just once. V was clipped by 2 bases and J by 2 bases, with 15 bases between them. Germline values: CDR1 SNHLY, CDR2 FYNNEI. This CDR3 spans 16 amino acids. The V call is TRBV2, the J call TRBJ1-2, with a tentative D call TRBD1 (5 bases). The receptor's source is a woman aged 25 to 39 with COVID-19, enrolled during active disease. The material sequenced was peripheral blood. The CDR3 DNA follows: TGTGCCAGCAGTGAAATGGGGGGGACTATGAACTATGGCTACACCTTC. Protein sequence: CASSEMGGTMNYGYTF.